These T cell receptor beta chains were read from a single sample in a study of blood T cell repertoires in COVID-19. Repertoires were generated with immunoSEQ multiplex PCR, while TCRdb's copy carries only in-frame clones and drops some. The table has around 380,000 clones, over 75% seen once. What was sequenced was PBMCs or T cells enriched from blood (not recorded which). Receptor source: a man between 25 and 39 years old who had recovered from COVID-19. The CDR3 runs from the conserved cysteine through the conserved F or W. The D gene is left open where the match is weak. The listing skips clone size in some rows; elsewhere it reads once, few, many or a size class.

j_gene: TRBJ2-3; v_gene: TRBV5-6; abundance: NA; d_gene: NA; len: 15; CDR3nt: TGTGCCAGCGGCTTAAGCACTTGGTACACAGATACGCAGTATTTT; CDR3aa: CASGLSTWYTDTQYF
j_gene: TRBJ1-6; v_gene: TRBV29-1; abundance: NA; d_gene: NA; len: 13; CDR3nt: TGCAGCGTTAAAGGACAGAATAATTCACCCCTCCACTTT; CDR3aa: CSVKGQNNSPLHF
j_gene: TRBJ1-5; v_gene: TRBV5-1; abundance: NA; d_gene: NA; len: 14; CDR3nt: TGCGCCAGCAGCTTGGATGCAGGGAATCAGCCCCAGCATTTT; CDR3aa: CASSLDAGNQPQHF
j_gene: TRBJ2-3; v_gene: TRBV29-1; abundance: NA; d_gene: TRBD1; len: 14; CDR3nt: TGCAGCGACACCGGACAGGGGGCCCCAGATACGCAGTATTTT; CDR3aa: CSDTGQGAPDTQYF
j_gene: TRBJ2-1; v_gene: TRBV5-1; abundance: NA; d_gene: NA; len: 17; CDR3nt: TGCGCCAGCAGCCCCCAGGGAGTCGGGGGAGGTATAAATGAGCAGTTCTTC; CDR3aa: CASSPQGVGGGINEQFF
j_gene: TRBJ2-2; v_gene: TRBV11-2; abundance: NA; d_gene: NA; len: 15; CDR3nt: TGTGCCAGCAGCTTATTAGCGGCGAACACCGGGGAGCTGTTTTTT; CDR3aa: CASSLLAANTGELFF
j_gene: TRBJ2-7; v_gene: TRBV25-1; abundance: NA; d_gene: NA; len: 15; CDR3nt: TGTGCCAGCAGTGGAGAAGGGGCAGCGTCCTACGAGCAGTACTTC; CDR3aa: CASSGEGAASYEQYF
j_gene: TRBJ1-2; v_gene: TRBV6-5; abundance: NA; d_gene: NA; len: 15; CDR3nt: TGTGCCAGCAGGATGGACAGCATAGCTAACTATGGCTACACCTTC; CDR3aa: CASRMDSIANYGYTF
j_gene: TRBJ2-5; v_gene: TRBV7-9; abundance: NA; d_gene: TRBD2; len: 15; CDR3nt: TGTGCCAGCAGCTTAGGGCTAGCGGGACAAGAGACCCAGTACTTC; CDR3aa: CASSLGLAGQETQYF
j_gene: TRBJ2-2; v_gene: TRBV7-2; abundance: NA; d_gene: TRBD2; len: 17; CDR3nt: TGTGCCAGCAGCCCCCGGACTAGCGGGGGGTCCATCGGGGAGCTGTTTTTT; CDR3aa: CASSPRTSGGSIGELFF
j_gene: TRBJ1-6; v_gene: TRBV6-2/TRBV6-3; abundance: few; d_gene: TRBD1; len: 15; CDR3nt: TGTGCCAGCAGTACCGCGGGGACAGGGACTTCACCCCTCCACTTT; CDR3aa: CASSTAGTGTSPLHF
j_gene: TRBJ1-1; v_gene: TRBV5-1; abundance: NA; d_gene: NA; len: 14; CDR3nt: TGCGCCAGCAGCTTCGGGGGGTTCAACACTGAAGCTTTCTTT; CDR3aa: CASSFGGFNTEAFF
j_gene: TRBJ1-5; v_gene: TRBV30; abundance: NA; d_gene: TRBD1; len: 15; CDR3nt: TGTGCCTGGAGGGCCGGGACAGGGGTAGGGCAGCCCCAGCATTTT; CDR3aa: CAWRAGTGVGQPQHF
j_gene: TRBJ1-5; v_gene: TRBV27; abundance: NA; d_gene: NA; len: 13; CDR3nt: TGTGCCAGCAGCTCGCAAATCACAGGGACCCAGCATTTT; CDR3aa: CASSSQITGTQHF
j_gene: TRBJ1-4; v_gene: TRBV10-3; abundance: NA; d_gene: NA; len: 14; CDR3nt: TGTGCCATCAGTGACCCCAGGGGCCATGAAAAACTGTTTTTT; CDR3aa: CAISDPRGHEKLFF
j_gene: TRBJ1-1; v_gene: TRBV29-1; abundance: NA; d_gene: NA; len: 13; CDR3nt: TGCAGCGTTACAGGACAGTTGAACACTGAAGCTTTCTTT; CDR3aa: CSVTGQLNTEAFF
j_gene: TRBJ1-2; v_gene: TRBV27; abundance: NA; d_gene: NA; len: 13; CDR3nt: TGTGCCAGCAGTTTAAAAGGGGGCTATGGCTACACCTTC; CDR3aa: CASSLKGGYGYTF
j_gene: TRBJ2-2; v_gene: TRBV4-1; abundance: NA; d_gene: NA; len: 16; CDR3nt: TGCGCCAGCAGCCGGAACCTAGCGACCCGAACCGGGGAGCTGTTTTTT; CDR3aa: CASSRNLATRTGELFF
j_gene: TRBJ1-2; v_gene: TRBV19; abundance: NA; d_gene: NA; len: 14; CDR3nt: TGTGCCAGTAGTATCCTCCGTAGAGATTATGGCTACACCTTC; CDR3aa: CASSILRRDYGYTF
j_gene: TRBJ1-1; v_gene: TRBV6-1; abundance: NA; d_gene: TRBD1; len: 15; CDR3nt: TGTGCCAGCAGTCAGGGACAGGGGATGAACACTGAAGCTTTCTTT; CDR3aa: CASSQGQGMNTEAFF
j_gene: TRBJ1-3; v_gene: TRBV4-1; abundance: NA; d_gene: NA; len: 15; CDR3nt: TGCGCCAGCAGCCAAGAGTTCCGCGGTGGAAACACCATATATTTT; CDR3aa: CASSQEFRGGNTIYF
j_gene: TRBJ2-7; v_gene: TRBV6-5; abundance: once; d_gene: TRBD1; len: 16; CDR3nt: TGTGCCAGCAGTTTACCGGGACAGGGAAATAACTACGAGCAGTACTTC; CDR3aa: CASSLPGQGNNYEQYF
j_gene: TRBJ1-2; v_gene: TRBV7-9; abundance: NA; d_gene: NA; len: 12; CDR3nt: TGTGCCAGCAGCACGAGAAACTATGGCTACACCTTC; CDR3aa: CASSTRNYGYTF
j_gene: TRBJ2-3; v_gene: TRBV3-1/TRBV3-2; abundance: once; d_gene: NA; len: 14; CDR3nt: TGTGCCAGCAGCGAGGGGGGGGTCACAGATACGCAGTATTTT; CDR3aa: CASSEGGVTDTQYF
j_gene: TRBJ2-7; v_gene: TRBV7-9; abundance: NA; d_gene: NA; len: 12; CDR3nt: TGTGCCAGCAGCCCCCATCCCTACGAGCAGTACTTC; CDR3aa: CASSPHPYEQYF
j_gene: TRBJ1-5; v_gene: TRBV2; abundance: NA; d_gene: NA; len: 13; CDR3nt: TGTGCCAGTAAGGACGGAGGGAATCGGCCCCAGCATTTT; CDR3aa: CASKDGGNRPQHF
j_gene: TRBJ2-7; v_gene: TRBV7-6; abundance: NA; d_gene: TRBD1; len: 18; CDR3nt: TGTGCCAGCAGCTTAGTCCCCCCCGGGACAGGGGGCTACTACGAGCAGTACTTC; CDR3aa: CASSLVPPGTGGYYEQYF
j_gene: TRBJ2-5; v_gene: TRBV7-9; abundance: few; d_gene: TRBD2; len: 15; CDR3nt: TGTGCCAGCAGCCGGACTAGCGGGGCCTCGGGGACCCAGTACTTC; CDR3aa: CASSRTSGASGTQYF
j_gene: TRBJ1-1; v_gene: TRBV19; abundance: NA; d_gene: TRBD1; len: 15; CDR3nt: TGTGCCAGTAGTGTGACCGGGACAGTGAACACTGAAGCTTTCTTT; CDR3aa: CASSVTGTVNTEAFF
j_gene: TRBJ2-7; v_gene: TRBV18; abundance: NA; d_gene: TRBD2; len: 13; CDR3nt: TGTGCCAGCTCATCGGCGGGGGGCTACGAGCAGTACTTC; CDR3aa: CASSSAGGYEQYF
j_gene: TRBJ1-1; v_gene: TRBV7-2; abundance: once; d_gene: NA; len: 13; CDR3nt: TGTGCCAGCAGCCAACAGCCGAACACTGAAGCTTTCTTT; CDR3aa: CASSQQPNTEAFF
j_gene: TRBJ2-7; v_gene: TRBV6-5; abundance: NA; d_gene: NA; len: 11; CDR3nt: TGTGCCAGTACAGGGTTTTACGAGCAGTACTTC; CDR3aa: CASTGFYEQYF
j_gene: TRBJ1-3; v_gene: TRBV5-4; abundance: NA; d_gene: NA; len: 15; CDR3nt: TGTGCCAGCGGCGTACAGGGCAGCTCTGGAAACACCATATATTTT; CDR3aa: CASGVQGSSGNTIYF
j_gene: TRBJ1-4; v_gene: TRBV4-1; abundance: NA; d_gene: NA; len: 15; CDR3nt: TGCGCCAGCAGCCCCGGCAGGGGCTACGGGGAAAAACTGTTTTTT; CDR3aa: CASSPGRGYGEKLFF
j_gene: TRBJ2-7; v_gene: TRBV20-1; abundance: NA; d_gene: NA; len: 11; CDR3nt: TGCAGTGCTAGAGATCCTCCCGAGCAGTACTTC; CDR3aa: CSARDPPEQYF
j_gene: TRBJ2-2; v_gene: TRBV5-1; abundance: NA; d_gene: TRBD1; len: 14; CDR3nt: TGCGCCAGCGAGAGGACAGGGAACACCGGGGAGCTGTTTTTT; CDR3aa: CASERTGNTGELFF
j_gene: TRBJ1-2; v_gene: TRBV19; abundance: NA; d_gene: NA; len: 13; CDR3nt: TGTGCCAGTAGGGATGACAGACTCTATGGCTACACCTTC; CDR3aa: CASRDDRLYGYTF
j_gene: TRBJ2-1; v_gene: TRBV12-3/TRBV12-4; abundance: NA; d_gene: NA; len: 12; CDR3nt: TGTGCCAGCAGTTTCCGGGTGAATGAGCAGTTCTTC; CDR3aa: CASSFRVNEQFF
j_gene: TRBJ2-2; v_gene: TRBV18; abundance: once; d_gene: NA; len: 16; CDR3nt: TGTGCCAGCTCACCAGAAACGCTATCGAACACCGGGGAGCTGTTTTTT; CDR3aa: CASSPETLSNTGELFF
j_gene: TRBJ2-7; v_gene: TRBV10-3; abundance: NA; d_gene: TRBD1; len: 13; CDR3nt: TGTGCCATCAGGACCGACAGGGGTCACGAGCAGTACTTC; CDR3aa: CAIRTDRGHEQYF
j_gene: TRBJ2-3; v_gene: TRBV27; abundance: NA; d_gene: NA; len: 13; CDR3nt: TGTGCCAGCAGTTTGACATTCCGGGATACGCAGTATTTT; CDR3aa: CASSLTFRDTQYF
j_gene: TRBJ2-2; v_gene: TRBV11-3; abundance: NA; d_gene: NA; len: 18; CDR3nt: TGTGCCAGCAGCTTAGATCGACAGGACACTCCGAACACCGGGGAGCTGTTTTTT; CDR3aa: CASSLDRQDTPNTGELFF
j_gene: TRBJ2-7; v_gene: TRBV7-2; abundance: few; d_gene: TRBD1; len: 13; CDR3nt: TGTGCCAGCAGCTCGACAGGGGGCTACGAGCAGTACTTC; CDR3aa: CASSSTGGYEQYF
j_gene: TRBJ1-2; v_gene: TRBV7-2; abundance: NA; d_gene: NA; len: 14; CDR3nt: TGTGCCAGCAGCTTAGCGGAGGGTTTCTCTGGCTACACCTTC; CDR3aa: CASSLAEGFSGYTF
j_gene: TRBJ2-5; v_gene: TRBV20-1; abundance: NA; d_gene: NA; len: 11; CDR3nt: TGCAGTGCCCCACGGTCGGAGACCCAGTACTTC; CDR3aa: CSAPRSETQYF
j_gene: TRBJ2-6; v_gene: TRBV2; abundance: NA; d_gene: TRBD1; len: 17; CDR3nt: TGTGCCAGGGGAGCCGGGACAGGGTTCTCTGGGGCCAACGTCCTGACTTTC; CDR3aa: CARGAGTGFSGANVLTF